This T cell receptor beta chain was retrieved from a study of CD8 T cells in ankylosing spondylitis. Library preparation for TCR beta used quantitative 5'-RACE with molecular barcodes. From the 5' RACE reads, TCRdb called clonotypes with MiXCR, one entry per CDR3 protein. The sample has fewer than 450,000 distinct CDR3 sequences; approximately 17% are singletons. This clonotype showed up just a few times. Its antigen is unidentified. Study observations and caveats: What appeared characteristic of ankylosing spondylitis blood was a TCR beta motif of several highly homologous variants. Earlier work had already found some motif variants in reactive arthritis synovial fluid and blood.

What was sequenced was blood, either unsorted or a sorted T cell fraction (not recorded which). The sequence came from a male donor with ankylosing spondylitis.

The CDR3 DNA reads as TGTGCCAGCAGCCCAAGAGCGGGGGGGCCTGATACGCAGTATTTT. It translates to CASSPRAGGPDTQYF. The chain links TRBV7-2 to TRBJ2-3, with 10 nucleotides matching TRBD2. This CDR3 comprises 15 residues. V gave up 5 bases and J gave up 6 bases; unmatched junction bases: 8. Germline CDR1 and CDR2: SGHTA and FQGNSA.